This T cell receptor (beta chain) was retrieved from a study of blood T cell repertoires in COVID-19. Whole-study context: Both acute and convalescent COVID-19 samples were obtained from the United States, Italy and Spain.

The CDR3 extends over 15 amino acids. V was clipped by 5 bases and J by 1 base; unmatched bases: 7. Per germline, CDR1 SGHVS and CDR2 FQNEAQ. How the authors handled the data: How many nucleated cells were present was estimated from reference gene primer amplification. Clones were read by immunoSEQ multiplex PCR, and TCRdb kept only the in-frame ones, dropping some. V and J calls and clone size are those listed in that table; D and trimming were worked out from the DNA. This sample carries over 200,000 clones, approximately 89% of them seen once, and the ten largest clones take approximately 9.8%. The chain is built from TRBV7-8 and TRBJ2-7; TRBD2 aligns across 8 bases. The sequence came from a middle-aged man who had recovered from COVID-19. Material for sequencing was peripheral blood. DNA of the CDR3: TGTGCCAGCAGCGTACCGGGACTAGGTTCCTACGAGCAGTACTTC. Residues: CASSVPGLGSYEQYF.